The 5 T cell receptor beta chains listed next were all sequenced from one sample in a study of T cell responses to AZD1222 COVID-19 vaccine. Generated by immunoSEQ multiplex PCR, the TCRdb table keeps only in-frame clones and is missing some. Of 95,000 to 100,000 clones in the sample, approximately 91% were seen once. The sequenced sample was peripheral blood, obtained 28 days after the second AZD1222 dose. The source is an adult who received the AZD1222 COVID-19 vaccine.

In this sample, this clone turned up a few times. This chain links TRBV10-1 with TRBJ2-3; D gene uncertain. V was shortened by 3 bases and J by 5 bases, with 12 bases between the two germline ends. Germline CDR1 and CDR2: WNHNN and SYGVQD (reference sequence). The CDR3 runs to 14 residues. The CDR3 nucleotides are TGCGCCAGCAGTGATCTAAGGATAGGAGATACGCAGTATTTT. Translated, it gives CASSDLRIGDTQYF.

The V call is TRBV5-4, the J call TRBJ2-7; D is undetermined. V lost 4 bases, J lost 5 bases, and 7 bases lay in between. Germline V lookup: CDR1 SGHNT, CDR2 YYREEE (reference sequence). This CDR3 comprises 11 residues. The DNA of the CDR3 is TGTGCCAGCAGCCGCGTGGACGAGCAGTACTTC. Its translation: CASSRVDEQYF.

The chain combines TRBV12-3 or TRBV12-4 with TRBJ1-1; D is perhaps TRBD1 (5 bases). This CDR3 is 13 amino acids long. V was pared by 2 bases and J by 11 bases, with 15 bases between. CDR3 nucleotide sequence: TGTGCCAGCAGTTTAAAGGGGTGGACGCTTGCTTTCTTT. Its protein is CASSLKGWTLAFF.

This chain connects TRBV3-1 (or the pseudogene TRBV3-2) to TRBJ1-1; D is uncertain. CDR3 size: 14 residues. Germline V gives CDR1 LGHDT, CDR2 YNNKEL (reference sequence). V was pared by 6 bases and J by 6 bases, with 17 bases between. CDR3 region: CASRTMSRLSEAFF. The CDR3 DNA reads TGTGCCAGCAGGACAATGTCGAGGCTCTCTGAAGCTTTCTTT.

The chain uses TRBV5-4 and TRBJ1-2; no clear D. CDR3 length: 15 residues. The germline gives CDR1 SGHNT, CDR2 YYREEE (reference sequence). Trimming removed 4 bases at V and 6 bases at J, with 19 bases between. CDR3 DNA sequence: TGTGCCAGCAGCCCGCGGACCTCCTTTGGGGATGGCTACACCTTC. Protein sequence: CASSPRTSFGDGYTF.